Presented here are 15 T cell receptor beta chains from one specimen sequenced in a study of shared clonotypes between healthy human individuals (dated by TCRdb to 2020 to 2021). Libraries came from the immunoSEQ multiplex PCR assay. The clones in this table, taken by TCRdb from immuneACCESS, are in-frame only. Not every clone is retained; where verified, under half of the shortfall comes from an unresolved V gene, and the cause of the rest is unknown. This sample has approximately 1,000,000 clones in its table, and approximately 77% of those were observed once. The ten biggest clones cover about 0.94% of the sample. Sequencing used memory CD4+ T cells from PBMCs. The sample's cell subset or site label is to be understood as: CD45RA-negative fraction. The receptors here all came from a man aged 18-30 years in good health. Some clones in this sample may be carry-over from other donors' samples.

This clone was seen a handful of times. The V gene is TRBV14, the J gene TRBJ2-7; TRBD1 agrees at 10 bases. The CDR3 extends over 13 amino acids. Losses at the gene ends were 3 bases for V and 4 bases for J; bases not matched to a gene: 0. Germline CDR1 reads SGHDN; CDR2 reads FVKESK. In DNA form, the CDR3 reads TGTGCCAGCAGCCAGGGACAGGGGTACGAGCAGTACTTC. Its protein is CASSQGQGYEQYF.

The table lists this clone with a few counts. This chain uses TRBV2 with TRBJ2-7, with a tentative D call TRBD1 (6 bases). The CDR3 loop spans 14 amino acids. CDR1 and CDR2 from the germline V gene are SNHLY and FYNNEI. Trimming took 3 bases from V and 3 from J, leaving 12 bases between them. In nucleotides, the CDR3 is TGTGCCAGCAGTGATGGACTGGGACACTACGAGCAGTACTTC. As protein: CASSDGLGHYEQYF.

The CDR3 region has the DNA TGTGCCAGCAGCCCTGGACAACCGGGGCAGCCCCAGCATTTT. This codes for CASSPGQPGQPQHF. This chain uses TRBV7-2 with TRBJ1-5, with D perhaps matching TRBD1 (5 bases). Germline assignment: CDR1 SGHTA and CDR2 FQGNSA. The V end lost 5 bases, the J end lost 7 bases, and 15 bases lay between the germline ends. The CDR3 runs to 14 residues.

The rearrangement uses TRBV15 and TRBJ1-1; D possibly corresponds to TRBD1 (5 bases). V lost 7 bases to trimming and J lost 1 base, with 16 bases between them. The CDR3 spans 15 residues. Germline V CDR1 and CDR2: LNHNV, YYDKDF (reference sequence). The CDR3 DNA is TGTGCCACCAAGGGGTCGAGGCGATCGAACACTGAAGCTTTCTTT. It encodes CATKGSRRSNTEAFF.

V gene TRBV5-1 combines with J gene TRBJ1-1; possible D gene TRBD1, 5 bases. V lost 0 bases to trimming and J lost 7 bases, with 13 bases between them. The V gene's germline CDR1 is SGHRS and CDR2 YFSETQ. This CDR3 has 14 residues. The CDR3 is CASSLGTGGIEAFF. The CDR3 DNA follows: TGCGCCAGCAGCTTGGGTACTGGGGGAATTGAAGCTTTCTTT.

The sample holds a few counts of this clone. The same CDR3 can be traced to other DNA sequences in this sample. The chain is built from TRBV28 and TRBJ1-5; D is uncertain. Deletions cut 5 bases from V and 2 bases from J, with 13 bases between. The germline V gene encodes CDR1 MDHEN and CDR2 SYDVKM. The length of the CDR3 is 15 residues. The CDR3 reads CASSLGGGGNQPQHF. The CDR3 DNA sequence: TGTGCCAGCAGTCTTGGAGGTGGTGGCAATCAGCCCCAGCATTTT.

V and J are TRBV10-3 and TRBJ2-3, with D possibly matching TRBD1 (6 bases). V was shortened by 10 bases and J by 2 bases, with 13 bases between the two germline ends. This CDR3 region has 13 residues. The germline V gene has CDR1 ENHRY and CDR2 SYGVKD. CDR3 loop: CATHGQITDTQYF. The CDR3 DNA reads TGTGCCACCCACGGACAGATCACAGATACGCAGTATTTT.

The table lists this clone with a few counts. The chain joins TRBV14 to TRBJ1-1, with D perhaps TRBD1 (6 bases). Trimming pared 1 base from V and 5 bases from J, leaving 11 bases between. The germline CDR1 and CDR2 sequences are SGHDN and FVKESK. This CDR3 has 14 amino acids. The CDR3 is CASSQGRGRTEAFF. CDR3 coding DNA: TGTGCCAGCAGCCAAGGCAGGGGTCGAACTGAAGCTTTCTTT.

The rearrangement joins TRBV7-9 to TRBJ2-7, with a possible D match to TRBD2 (6 bases). Trimming left V 1 base short and J 6 bases short, with 10 bases between. Germline V gives CDR1 SEHNR, CDR2 FQNEAQ (reference sequence). This CDR3 is 13 amino acids long. The CDR3 region has the DNA TGTGCCAGCAGCTTAGTTGCGGGATTCGAGCAGTACTTC. It encodes CASSLVAGFEQYF. The full variable domain, its missing parts supplied by reference TRBV7-9 and TRBJ2-7, is DTGVSQNPRHKITKRGQNVTFRCDPISEHNRLYWYRQTLGQGPEFLTYFQNEAQLEKSRLLSDRFSAERPKGSFSTLEIQRTEQGDSAMYLCASSLVAGFEQYFGPGTRLTVT.

The CDR3 loop is CASSGGDTDYGYTF. The CDR3 DNA follows: TGTGCCAGCAGCGGGGGGGACACTGACTATGGCTACACCTTC. The genes are TRBV6-1 and TRBJ1-2; perhaps TRBD1 as D (6 bases). Germline-derived CDR1 and CDR2 are MNHNS and SASEGT. The CDR3 extends over 14 amino acids. The V end was cut by 6 bases, the J end by 3 bases, with 14 bases between.

This clone was seen once. V is TRBV9 and J is TRBJ2-6; weak D call: TRBD1 (6 bases). Trimming took off 8 bases at V and 3 bases at J, with 12 bases between the two ends. Germline values: CDR1 SGDLS, CDR2 YYNGEE. There are 14 residues in the CDR3. CDR3 in DNA: TGTGCCAGTACCGGACAGATTGGGGCCAACGTCCTGACTTTC. Translation: CASTGQIGANVLTF.

This clone was observed a single time. This rearrangement joins TRBV5-1 to TRBJ2-7, with TRBD2 matching over 11 bases. The germline gives CDR1 SGHRS, CDR2 YFSETQ. The trim removed 4 bases at V and 7 bases at J, leaving 10 bases unmatched. There are 15 residues in the CDR3. This CDR3 reads CASSPTGTSGTEQYF. The CDR3 region has the DNA TGCGCCAGCAGCCCGACCGGGACTAGCGGAACAGAGCAGTACTTC.

The rearrangement joins TRBV5-1 to TRBJ2-1, with D tentatively TRBD1 (6 bases). V gave up 0 bases and J gave up 0 bases, with 13 bases separating them. CDR1 SGHRS and CDR2 YFSETQ come from the germline V gene. This CDR3 has 17 residues. The CDR3 here is CASSLAQGQSSYNEQFF. CDR3 DNA sequence: TGCGCCAGCAGCTTGGCTCAGGGGCAAAGCTCCTACAATGAGCAGTTCTTC.

The V gene is TRBV29-1, the J gene TRBJ1-1; TRBD1 might be the D (6 bases). Germline CDR1 reads SQVTM; CDR2 reads ANQGSEA. There are 12 residues in the CDR3. Trimming removed 6 bases from V and 5 bases from J, with 13 bases in between. CDR3 loop: CSVVGGGTEAFF. DNA of the CDR3: TGCAGCGTCGTGGGGGGCGGGACTGAAGCTTTCTTT.

The V call is TRBV5-6, the J call TRBJ1-1, with unresolved D. This CDR3 region has 14 residues. Germline V gene lookup returns CDR1 SGHDT and CDR2 YYEEEE. V lost 0 bases and J 11 bases, leaving 17 bases between the germline ends. The CDR3 region is CASSLASAELGAFF. The DNA for the CDR3 is TGTGCCAGCAGCTTGGCGTCGGCGGAACTCGGGGCTTTCTTT.